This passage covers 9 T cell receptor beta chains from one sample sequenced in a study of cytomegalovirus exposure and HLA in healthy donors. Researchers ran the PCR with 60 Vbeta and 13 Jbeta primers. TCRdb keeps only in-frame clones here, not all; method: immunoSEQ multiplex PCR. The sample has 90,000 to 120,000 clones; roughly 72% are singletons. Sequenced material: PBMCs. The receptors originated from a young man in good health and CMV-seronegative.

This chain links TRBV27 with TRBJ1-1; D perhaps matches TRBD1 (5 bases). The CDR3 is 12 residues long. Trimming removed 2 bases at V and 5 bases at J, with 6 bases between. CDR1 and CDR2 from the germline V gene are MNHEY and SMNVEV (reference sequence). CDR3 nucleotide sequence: TGTGCCAGCAGTTTAAGGGGAACTGAAGCTTTCTTT. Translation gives CASSLRGTEAFF.

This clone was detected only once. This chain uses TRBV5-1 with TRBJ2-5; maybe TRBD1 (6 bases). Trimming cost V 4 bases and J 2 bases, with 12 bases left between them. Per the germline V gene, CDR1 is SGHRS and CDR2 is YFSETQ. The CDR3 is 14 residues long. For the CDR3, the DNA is TGCGCCAGCAGCCGTAAGGACAGTCAAGAGACCCAGTACTTC. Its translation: CASSRKDSQETQYF.

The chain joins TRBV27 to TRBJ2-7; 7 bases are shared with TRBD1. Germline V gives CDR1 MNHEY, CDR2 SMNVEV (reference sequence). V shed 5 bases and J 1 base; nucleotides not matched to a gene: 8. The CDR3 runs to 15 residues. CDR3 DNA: TGTGCCAGCAGTCAGCCAGGGGGTCCATCCTACGAGCAGTACTTC. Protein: CASSQPGGPSYEQYF.

CDR3 DNA: TGTGCCAGCAGCGTGGTCGGGGGAAATGAAAAACTGTTTTTT. It translates to CASSVVGGNEKLFF. V gene TRBV5-6 combines with J gene TRBJ1-4; maybe TRBD1 (5 bases). Trimming shortened V by 4 bases and J by 5 bases, and 12 bases separated the two germline ends. The CDR3 is 14 residues long. The V gene's germline CDR1 is SGHDT and CDR2 YYEEEE.

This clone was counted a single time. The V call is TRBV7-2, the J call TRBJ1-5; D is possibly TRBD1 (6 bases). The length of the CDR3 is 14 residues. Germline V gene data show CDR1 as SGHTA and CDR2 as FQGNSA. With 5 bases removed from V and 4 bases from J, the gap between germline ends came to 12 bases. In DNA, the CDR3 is TGTGCCAGCAGCCTTAGACAGGCTAATCAGCCCCAGCATTTT. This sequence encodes CASSLRQANQPQHF.

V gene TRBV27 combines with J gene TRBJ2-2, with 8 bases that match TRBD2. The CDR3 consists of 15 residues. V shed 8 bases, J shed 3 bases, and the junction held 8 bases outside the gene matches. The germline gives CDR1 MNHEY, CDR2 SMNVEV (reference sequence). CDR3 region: CASGPGLEYTGELFF. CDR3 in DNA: TGTGCCAGCGGACCGGGACTAGAGTACACCGGGGAGCTGTTTTTT.

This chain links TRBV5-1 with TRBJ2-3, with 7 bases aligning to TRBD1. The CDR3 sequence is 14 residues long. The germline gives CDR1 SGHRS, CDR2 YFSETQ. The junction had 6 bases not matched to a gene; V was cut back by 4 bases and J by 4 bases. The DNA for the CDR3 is TGCGCCAGCAGCCGAGGGACAGCGGCAGATACGCAGTATTTT. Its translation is CASSRGTAADTQYF.

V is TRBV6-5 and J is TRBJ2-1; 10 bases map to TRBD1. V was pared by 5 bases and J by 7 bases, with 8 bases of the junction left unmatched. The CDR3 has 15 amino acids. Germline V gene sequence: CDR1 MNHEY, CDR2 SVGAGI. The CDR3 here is CASSTPGQGFNEQFF. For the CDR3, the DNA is TGTGCCAGCAGTACTCCGGGACAGGGGTTTAATGAGCAGTTCTTC.

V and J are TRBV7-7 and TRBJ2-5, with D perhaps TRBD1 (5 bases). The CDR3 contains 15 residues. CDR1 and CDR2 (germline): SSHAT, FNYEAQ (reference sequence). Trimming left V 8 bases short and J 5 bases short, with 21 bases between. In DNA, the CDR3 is TGTGCCAGCCCTGGGGCTCGAGTGACTTACGAGACCCAGTACTTC. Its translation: CASPGARVTYETQYF.